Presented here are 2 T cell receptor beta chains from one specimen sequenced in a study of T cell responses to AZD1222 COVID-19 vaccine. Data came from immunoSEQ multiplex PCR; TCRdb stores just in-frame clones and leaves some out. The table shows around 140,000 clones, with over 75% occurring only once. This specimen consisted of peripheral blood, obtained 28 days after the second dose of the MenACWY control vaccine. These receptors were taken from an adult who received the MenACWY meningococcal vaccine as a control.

The CDR3, as DNA: TGTGCCAGTAGCCAGACCGGGGGTAATGAGGAAAAACTGTTTTTT. This encodes CASSQTGGNEEKLFF. The rearrangement joins TRBV19 to TRBJ1-4; D might be TRBD1 (5 bases). Germline CDR1 is LNHDA and CDR2 is SQIVND (reference sequence). V was shortened by 6 bases and J by 8 bases, with 19 bases between the two germline ends. The length of the CDR3 is 15 residues.

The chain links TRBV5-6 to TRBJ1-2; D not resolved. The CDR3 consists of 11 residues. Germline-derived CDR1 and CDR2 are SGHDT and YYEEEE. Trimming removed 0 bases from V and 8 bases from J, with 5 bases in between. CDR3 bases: TGTGCCAGCAGCTTGGCAGAAGGCTACACCTTC. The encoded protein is CASSLAEGYTF.